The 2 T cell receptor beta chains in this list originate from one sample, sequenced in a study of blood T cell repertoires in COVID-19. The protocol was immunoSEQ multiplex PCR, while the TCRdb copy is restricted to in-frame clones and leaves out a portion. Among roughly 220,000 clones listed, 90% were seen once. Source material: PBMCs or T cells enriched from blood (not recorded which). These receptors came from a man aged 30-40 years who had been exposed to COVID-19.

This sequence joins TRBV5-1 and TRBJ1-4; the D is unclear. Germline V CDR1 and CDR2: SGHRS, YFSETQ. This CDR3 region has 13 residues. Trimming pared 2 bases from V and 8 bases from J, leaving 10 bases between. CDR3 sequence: CASSFSPGEKLFF. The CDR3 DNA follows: TGCGCCAGCAGCTTCAGTCCGGGGGAAAAACTGTTTTTT.

The CDR3 loop reads CASSLGLAGFAHFF. CDR3 DNA sequence: TGTGCCAGCAGCCTGGGACTAGCGGGGTTTGCGCATTTCTTC. The V and J genes are TRBV3-1 (or the pseudogene TRBV3-2) and TRBJ2-1; 13 bases are a match to TRBD2. After removal of 4 bases from V and 16 bases from J, the junction contained 10 bases not matched to a gene. This CDR3 is built from 14 residues. Germline V gene data show CDR1 as LGHDT and CDR2 as YNNKEL (reference sequence).